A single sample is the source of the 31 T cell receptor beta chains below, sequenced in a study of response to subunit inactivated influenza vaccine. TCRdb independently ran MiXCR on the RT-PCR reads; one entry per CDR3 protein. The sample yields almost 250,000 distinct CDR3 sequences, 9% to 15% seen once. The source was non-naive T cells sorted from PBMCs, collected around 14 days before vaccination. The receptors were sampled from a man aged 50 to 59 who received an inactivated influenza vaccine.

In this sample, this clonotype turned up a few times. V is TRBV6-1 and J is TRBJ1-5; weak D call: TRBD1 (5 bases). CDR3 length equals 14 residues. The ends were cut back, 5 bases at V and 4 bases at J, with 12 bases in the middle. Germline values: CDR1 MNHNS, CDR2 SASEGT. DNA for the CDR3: TGTGCCAGCAGTATGTCAGGGTCAAATCAGCCCCAGCATTTT. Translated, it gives CASSMSGSNQPQHF.

For the CDR3, the DNA is TGCGCCAGCAGCCAAAGCGGGTCTGAGCAGTTCTTC. Translation: CASSQSGSEQFF. This chain uses TRBV5-1 with TRBJ2-1, with TRBD2 as a possible D gene (6 bases). Germline lookup yields CDR1 SGHRS and CDR2 YFSETQ. The V gene lost 4 bases and the J gene lost 9 bases, with 11 bases spanning the gap. CDR3 length: 12 amino acids.

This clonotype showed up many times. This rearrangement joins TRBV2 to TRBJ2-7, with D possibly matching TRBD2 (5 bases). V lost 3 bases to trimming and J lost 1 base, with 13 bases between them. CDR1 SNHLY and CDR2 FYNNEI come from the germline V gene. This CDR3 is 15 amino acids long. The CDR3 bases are TGTGCCAGCAGTGACGGCGGACTCCTGTCCTACGAGCAGTACTTC. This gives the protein CASSDGGLLSYEQYF.

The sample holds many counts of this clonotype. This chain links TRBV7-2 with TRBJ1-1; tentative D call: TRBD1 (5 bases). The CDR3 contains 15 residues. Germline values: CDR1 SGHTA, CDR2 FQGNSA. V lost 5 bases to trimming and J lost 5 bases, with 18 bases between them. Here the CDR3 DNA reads TGTGCCAGCAGCGGGACGGGAGTAGGGTTGACTGAAGCTTTCTTT. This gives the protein CASSGTGVGLTEAFF.

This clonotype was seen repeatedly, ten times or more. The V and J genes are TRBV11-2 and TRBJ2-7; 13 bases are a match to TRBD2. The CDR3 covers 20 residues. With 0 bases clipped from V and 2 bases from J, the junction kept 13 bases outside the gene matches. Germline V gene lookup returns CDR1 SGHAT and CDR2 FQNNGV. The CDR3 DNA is TGTGCCAGCAGCTTAGAGGAACAGGGGACTAGCGGGGAGATCCCCTACGAGCAGTACTTC. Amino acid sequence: CASSLEEQGTSGEIPYEQYF.

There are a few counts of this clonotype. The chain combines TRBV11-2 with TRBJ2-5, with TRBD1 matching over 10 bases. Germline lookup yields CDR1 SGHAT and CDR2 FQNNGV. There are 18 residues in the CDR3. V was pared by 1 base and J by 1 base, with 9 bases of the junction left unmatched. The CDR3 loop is CASSLGRDRGFFQETQYF. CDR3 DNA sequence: TGTGCCAGCAGCTTAGGTCGGGACAGGGGATTCTTCCAAGAGACCCAGTACTTC.

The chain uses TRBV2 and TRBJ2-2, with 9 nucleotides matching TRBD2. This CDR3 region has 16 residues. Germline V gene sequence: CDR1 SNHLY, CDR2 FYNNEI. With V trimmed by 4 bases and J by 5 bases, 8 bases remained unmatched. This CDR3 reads CASSVGVAGVTGELFF. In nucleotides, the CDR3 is TGTGCCAGCAGTGTGGGGGTAGCGGGAGTTACCGGGGAGCTGTTTTTT.

The CDR3 loop reads CAIMAAENQPQHF. The CDR3 bases are TGTGCCATCATGGCGGCAGAGAATCAGCCCCAGCATTTT. V and J are TRBV10-3 and TRBJ1-5; D uncertain. Germline lookup yields CDR1 ENHRY and CDR2 SYGVKD. The CDR3 totals 13 residues. V lost 7 bases, J lost 4 bases, and 11 bases lay in between.

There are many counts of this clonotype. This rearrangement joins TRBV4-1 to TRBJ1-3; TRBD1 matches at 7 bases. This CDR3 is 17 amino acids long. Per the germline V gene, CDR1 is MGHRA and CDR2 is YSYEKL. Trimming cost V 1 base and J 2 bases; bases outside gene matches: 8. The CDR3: CASSQGRGQGAGNTIYF. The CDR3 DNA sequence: TGCGCCAGCAGCCAAGGCCGGGGGCAGGGGGCTGGAAACACCATATATTTT.

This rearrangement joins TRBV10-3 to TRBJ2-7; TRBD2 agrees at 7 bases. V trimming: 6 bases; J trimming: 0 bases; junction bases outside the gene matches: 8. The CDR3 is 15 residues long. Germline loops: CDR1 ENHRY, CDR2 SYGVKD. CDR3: CAISGAGAFSYEQYF. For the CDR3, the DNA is TGTGCCATCAGCGGTGCGGGAGCATTCTCCTACGAGCAGTACTTC.

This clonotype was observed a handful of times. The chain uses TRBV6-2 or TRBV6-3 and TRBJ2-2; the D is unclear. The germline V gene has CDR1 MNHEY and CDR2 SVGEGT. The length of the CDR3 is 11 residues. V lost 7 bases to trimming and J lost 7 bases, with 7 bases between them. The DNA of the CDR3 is TGTGCCAGCATGGAGTACGGGGAGCTGTTTTTT. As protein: CASMEYGELFF.

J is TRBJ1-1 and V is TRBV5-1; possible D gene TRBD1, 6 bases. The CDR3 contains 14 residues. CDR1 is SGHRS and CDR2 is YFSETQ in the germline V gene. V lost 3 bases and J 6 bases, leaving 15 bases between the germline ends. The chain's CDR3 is CASSSTGPRAEAFF. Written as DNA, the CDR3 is TGCGCCAGCAGCTCGACAGGCCCACGGGCTGAAGCTTTCTTT.

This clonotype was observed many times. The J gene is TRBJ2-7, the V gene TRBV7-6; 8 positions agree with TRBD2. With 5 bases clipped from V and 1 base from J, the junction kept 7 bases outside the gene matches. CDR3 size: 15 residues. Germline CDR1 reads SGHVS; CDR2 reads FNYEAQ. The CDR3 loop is CASSGSGSKSYEQYF. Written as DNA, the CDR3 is TGTGCCAGCAGCGGAAGCGGGAGTAAATCCTACGAGCAGTACTTC. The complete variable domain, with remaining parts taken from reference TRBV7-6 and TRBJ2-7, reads GAGVSQSPRYKVTKRGQDVALRCDPISGHVSLYWYRQALGQGPEFLTYFNYEAQQDKSGLPNDRFSAERPEGSISTLTIQRTEQRDSAMYRCASSGSGSKSYEQYFGPGTRLTVT.

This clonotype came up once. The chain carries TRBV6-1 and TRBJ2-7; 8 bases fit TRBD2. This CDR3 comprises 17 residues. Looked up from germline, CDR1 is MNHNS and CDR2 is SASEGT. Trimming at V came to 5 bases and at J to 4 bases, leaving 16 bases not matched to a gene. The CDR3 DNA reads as TGTGCCAGCAGTCCTAGACGACTAAGCGGGGGTGTATACGAGCAGTACTTC. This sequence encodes CASSPRRLSGGVYEQYF.

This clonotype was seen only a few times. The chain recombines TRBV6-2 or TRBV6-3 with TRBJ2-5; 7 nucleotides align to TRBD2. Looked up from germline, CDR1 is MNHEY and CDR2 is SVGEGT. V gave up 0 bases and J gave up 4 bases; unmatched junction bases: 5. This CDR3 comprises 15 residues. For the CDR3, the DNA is TGTGCCAGCAGTTACTCAGGGACTAAACGAGAGACCCAGTACTTC. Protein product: CASSYSGTKRETQYF.

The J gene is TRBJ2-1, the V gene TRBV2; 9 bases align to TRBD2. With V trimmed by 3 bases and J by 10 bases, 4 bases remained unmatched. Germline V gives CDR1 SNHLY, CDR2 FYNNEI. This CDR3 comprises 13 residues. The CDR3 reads CASSDWRGGEQFF. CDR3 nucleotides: TGTGCCAGCAGTGACTGGCGGGGGGGCGAGCAGTTCTTC.

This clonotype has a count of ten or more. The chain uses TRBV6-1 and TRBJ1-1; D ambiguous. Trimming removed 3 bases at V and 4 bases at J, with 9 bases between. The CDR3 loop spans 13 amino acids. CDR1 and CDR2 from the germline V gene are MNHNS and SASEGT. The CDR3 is CASSDRIGTEAFF. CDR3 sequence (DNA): TGTGCCAGCAGTGACAGGATTGGCACTGAAGCTTTCTTT.

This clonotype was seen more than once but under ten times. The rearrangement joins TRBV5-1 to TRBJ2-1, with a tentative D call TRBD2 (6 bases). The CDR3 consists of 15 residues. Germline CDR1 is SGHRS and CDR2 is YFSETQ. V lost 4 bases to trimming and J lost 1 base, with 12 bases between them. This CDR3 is CASSHRDLSYNEQFF. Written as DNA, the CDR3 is TGCGCCAGCAGCCACCGGGACTTATCCTACAATGAGCAGTTCTTC.

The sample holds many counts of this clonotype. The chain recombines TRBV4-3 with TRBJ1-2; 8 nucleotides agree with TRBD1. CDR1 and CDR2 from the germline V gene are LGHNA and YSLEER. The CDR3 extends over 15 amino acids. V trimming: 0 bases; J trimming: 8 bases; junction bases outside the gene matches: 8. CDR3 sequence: CASSQESRGRGGYTF. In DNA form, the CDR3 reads TGCGCCAGCAGCCAAGAATCCAGGGGGCGCGGGGGCTACACCTTC.

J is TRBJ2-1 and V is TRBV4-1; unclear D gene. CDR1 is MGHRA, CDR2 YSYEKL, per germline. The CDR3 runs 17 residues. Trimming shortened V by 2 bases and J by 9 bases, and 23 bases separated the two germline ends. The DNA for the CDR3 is TGCGCCAGCAGCCAACTGCCGTTTCCTGGCCACGTCCGTGAGCAGTTCTTC. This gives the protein CASSQLPFPGHVREQFF.

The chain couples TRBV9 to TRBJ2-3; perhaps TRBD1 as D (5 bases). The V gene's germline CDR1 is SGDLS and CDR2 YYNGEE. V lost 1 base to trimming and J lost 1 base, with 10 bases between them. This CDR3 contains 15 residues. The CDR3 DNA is TGTGCCAGCAGCGTACTACAGGACGGCACAGATACGCAGTATTTT. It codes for CASSVLQDGTDTQYF. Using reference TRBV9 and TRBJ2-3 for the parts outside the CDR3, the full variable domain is DSGVTQTPKHLITATGQRVTLRCSPRSGDLSVYWYQQSLDQGLQFLIQYYNGEERAKGNILERFSAQQFPDLHSELNLSSLELGDSALYFCASSVLQDGTDTQYFGPGTRLTVL.

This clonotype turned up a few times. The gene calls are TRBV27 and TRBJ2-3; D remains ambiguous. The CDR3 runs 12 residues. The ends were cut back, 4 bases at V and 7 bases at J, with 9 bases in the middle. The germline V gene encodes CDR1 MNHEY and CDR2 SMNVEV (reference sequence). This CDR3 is CASSSTSNTQYF. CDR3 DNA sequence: TGTGCCAGCAGTTCGACCTCTAATACGCAGTATTTT.

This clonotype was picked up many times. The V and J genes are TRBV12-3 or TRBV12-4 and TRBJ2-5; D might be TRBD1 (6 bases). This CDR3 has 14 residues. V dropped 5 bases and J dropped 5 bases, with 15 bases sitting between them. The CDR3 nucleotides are TGTGCCAGCAGTCTGGACAGTAAGAGGGAGACCCAGTACTTC. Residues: CASSLDSKRETQYF.

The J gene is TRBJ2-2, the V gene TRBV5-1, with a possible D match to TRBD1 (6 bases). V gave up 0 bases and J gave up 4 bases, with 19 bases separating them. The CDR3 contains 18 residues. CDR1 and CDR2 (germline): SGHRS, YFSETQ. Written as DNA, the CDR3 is TGCGCCAGCAGCTTGGGACAGGTTACCAGGGGTATCACCGGGGAGCTGTTTTTT. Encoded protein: CASSLGQVTRGITGELFF.

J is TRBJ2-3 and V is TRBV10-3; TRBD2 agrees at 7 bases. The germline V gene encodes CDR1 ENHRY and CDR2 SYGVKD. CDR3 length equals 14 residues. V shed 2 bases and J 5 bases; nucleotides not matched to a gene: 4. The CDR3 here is CAISEPSGIDTQYF. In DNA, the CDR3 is TGTGCCATCAGTGAGCCCAGCGGGATAGATACGCAGTATTTT.

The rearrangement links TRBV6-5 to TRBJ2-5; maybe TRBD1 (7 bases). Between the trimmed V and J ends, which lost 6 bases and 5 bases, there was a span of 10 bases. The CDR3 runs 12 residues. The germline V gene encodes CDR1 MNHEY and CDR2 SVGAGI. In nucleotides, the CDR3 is TGTGCCAGCAGGTCAGGGGGGGAGACCCAGTACTTC. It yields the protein CASRSGGETQYF.

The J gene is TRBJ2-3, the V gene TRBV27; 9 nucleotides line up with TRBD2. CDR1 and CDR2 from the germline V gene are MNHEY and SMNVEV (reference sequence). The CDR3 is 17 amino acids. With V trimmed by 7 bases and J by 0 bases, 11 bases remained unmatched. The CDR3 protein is CASIRKASGTSTDTQYF. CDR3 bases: TGTGCCAGCATTCGCAAGGCTAGCGGGACTAGCACAGATACGCAGTATTTT.

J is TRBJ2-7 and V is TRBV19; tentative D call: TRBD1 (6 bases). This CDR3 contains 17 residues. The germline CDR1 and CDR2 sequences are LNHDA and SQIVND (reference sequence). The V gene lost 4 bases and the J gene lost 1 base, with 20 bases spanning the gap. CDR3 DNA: TGTGCCAGTAGTACAGTAACAGGGAAAGGACGGTCCTACGAGCAGTACTTC. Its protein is CASSTVTGKGRSYEQYF.

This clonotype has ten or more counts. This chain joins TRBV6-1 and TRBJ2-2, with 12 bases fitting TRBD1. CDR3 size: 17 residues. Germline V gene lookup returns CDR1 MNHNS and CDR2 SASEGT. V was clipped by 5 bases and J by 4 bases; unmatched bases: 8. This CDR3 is CASSKEGTGGGTGELFF. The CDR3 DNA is TGTGCCAGCAGTAAAGAGGGGACAGGGGGCGGCACCGGGGAGCTGTTTTTT.

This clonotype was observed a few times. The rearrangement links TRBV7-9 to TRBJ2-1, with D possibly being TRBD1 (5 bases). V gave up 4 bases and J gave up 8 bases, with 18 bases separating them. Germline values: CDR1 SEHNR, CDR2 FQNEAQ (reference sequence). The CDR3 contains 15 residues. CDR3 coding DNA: TGTGCCAGCAGCTCAGGCGACAGTTCATGGTATGAGCAGTTCTTC. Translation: CASSSGDSSWYEQFF.

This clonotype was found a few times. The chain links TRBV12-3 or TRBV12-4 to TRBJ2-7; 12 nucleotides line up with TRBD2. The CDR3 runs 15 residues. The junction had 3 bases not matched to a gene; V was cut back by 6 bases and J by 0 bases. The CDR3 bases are TGTGCCAGCAGAGGACTAGCGGGACTCTCCTACGAGCAGTACTTC. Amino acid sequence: CASRGLAGLSYEQYF.